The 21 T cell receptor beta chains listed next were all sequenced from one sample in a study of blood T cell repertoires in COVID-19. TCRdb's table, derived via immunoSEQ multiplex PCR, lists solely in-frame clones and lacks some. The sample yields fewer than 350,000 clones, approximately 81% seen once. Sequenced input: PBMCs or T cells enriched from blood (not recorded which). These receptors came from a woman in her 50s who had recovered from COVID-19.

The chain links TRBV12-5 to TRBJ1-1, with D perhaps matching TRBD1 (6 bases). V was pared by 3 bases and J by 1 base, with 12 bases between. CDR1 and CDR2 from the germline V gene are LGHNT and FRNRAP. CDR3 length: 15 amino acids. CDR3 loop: CASGFQGMTNTEAFF. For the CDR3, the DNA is TGTGCTAGTGGTTTCCAGGGGATGACGAACACTGAAGCTTTCTTT.

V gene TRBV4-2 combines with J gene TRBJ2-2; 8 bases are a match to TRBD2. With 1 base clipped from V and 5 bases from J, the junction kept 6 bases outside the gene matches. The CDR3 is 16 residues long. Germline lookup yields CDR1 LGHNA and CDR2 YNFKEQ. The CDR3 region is CASSQVTGGVTGELFF. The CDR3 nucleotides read TGTGCCAGCAGCCAAGTGACGGGAGGGGTTACCGGGGAGCTGTTTTTT.

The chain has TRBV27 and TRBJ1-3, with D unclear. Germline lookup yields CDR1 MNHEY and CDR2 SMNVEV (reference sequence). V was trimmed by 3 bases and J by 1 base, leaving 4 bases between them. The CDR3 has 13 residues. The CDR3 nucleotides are TGTGCCAGCAGTTTGCGGTCTGGAAACACCATATATTTT. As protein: CASSLRSGNTIYF.

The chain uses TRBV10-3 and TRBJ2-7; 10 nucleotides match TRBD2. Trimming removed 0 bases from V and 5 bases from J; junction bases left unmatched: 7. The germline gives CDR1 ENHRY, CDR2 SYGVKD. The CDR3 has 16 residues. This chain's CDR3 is CAISESLSSGRNEQYF. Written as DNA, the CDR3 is TGTGCCATCAGTGAGTCTCTATCTAGCGGGAGAAACGAGCAGTACTTC.

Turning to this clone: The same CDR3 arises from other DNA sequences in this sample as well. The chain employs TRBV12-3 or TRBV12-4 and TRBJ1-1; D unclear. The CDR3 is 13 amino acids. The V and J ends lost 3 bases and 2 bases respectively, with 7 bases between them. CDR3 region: CASSFSRNTEAFF. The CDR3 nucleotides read TGTGCCAGCAGTTTCTCCAGAAACACTGAAGCTTTCTTT.

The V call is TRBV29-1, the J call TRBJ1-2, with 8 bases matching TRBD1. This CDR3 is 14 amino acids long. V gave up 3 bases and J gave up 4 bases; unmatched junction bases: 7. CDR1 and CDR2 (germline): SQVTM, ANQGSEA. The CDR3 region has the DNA TGCAGCGTTGATGACAGGGGATCCCGCTATGGCTACACCTTC. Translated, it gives CSVDDRGSRYGYTF.

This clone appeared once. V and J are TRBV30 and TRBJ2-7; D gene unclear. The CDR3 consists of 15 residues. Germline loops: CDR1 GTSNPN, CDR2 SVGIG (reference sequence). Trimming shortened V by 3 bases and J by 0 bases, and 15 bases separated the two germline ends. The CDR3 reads CAWRGARSFSYEQYF. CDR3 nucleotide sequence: TGTGCCTGGAGAGGCGCCAGGTCGTTCTCCTACGAGCAGTACTTC.

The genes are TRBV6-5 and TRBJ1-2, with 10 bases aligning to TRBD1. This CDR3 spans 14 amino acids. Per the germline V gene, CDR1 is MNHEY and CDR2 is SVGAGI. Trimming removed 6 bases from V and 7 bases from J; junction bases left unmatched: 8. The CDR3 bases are TGTGCCAGCAGGGGGGGACAGGGGCCCCCTGGCTACACCTTC. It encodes CASRGGQGPPGYTF.

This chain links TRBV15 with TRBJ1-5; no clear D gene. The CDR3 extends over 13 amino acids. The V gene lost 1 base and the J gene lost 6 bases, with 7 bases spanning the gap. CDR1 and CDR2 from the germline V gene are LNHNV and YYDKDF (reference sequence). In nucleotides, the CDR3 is TGTGCCACCAGCAGAGTTCAGGTTCAGCCCCAGCATTTT. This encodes CATSRVQVQPQHF.

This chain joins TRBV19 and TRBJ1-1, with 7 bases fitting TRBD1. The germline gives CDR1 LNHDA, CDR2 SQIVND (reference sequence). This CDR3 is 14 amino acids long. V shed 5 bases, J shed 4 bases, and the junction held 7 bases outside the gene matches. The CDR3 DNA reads TGTGCCAGTAGTTCTCAGGGGGGCGTCACTGAAGCTTTCTTT. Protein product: CASSSQGGVTEAFF.

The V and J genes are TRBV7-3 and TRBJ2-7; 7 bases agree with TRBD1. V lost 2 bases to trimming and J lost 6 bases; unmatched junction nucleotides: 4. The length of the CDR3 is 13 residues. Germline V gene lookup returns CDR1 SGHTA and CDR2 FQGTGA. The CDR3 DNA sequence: TGTGCCAGCAGCTTAGTAGGGGGCGGCGAGCAGTACTTC. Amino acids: CASSLVGGGEQYF. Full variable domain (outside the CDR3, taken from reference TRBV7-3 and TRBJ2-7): GAGVSQTPSNKVTEKGKYVELRCDPISGHTALYWYRQSLGQGPEFLIYFQGTGAADDSGLPNDRFFAVRPEGSVSTLKIQRTERGDSAVYLCASSLVGGGEQYFGPGTRLTVT.

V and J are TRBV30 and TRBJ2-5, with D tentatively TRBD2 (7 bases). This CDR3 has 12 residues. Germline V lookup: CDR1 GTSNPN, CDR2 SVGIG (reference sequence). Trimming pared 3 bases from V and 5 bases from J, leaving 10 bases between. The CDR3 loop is CAWRRGGETQYF. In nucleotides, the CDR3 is TGTGCCTGGAGGAGGGGGGGGGAGACCCAGTACTTC. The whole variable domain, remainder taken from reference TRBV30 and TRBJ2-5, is SQTIHQWPATLVQPVGSPLSLECTVEGTSNPNLYWYRQAAGRGLQLLFYSVGIGQISSEVPQNLSASRPQDRQFILSSKKLLLSDSGFYLCAWRRGGETQYFGPGTRLLVL.

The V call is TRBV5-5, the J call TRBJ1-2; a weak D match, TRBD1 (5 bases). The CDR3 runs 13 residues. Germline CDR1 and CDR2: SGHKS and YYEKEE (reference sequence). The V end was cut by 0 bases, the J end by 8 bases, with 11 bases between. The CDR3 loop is CASSLGRDGGYTF. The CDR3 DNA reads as TGTGCCAGCAGCTTGGGCAGGGATGGAGGCTACACCTTC.

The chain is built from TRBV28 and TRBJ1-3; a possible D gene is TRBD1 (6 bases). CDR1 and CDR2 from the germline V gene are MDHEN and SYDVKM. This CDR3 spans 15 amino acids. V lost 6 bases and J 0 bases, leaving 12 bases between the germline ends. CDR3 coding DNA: TGTGCCAGCAGCCCAACAGGGAGCTCTGGAAACACCATATATTTT. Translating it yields CASSPTGSSGNTIYF.

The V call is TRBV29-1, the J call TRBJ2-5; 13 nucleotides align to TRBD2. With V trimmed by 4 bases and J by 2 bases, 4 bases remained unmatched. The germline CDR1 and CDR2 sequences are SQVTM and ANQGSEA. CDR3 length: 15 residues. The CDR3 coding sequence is TGCAGCGTTGCGCGGACTAGCGGGGGTCAAGAGACCCAGTACTTC. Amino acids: CSVARTSGGQETQYF.

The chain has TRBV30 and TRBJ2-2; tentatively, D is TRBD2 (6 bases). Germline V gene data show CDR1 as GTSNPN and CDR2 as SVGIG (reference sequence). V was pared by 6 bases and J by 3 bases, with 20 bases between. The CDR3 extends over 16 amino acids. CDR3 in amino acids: CACWGEGGPDTGELFF. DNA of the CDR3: TGTGCCTGCTGGGGGGAAGGAGGGCCGGACACCGGGGAGCTGTTTTTT.

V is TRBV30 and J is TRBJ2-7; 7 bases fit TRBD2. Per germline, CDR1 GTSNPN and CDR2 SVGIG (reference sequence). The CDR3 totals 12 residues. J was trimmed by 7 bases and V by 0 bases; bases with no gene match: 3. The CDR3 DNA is TGTGCCTGGAGTGTACAAGCGGGGGAGCAGTACTTC. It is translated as CAWSVQAGEQYF.

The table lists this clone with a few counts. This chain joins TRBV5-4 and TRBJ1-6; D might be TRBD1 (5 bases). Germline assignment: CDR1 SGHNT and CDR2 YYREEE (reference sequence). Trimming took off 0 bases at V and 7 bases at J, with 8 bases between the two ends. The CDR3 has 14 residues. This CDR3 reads CASSLDRSNSPLHF. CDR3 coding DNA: TGTGCCAGCAGCTTGGACAGGTCGAATTCACCCCTCCACTTT.

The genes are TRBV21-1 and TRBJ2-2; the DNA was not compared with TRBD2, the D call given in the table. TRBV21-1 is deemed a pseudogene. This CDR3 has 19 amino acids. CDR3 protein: CAPPTAPGRRSRQPGELFF. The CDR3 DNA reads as TGTGCCCCGCCAACCGCCCCCGGGAGAAGGTCACGGCAACCCGGGGAGCTGTTTTTT.

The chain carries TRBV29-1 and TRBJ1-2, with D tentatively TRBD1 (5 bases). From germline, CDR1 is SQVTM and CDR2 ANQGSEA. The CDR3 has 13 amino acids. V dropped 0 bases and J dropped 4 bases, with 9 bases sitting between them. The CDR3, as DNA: TGCAGCGTTGAAGAGACAGCGTCCTATGGCTACACCTTC. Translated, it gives CSVEETASYGYTF.

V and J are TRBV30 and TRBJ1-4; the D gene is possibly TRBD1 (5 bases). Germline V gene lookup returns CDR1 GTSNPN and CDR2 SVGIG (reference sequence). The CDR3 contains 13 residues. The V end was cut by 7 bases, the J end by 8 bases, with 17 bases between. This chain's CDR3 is CASSGGLLEKLFF. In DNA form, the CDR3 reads TGTGCCTCCAGTGGGGGACTTCTGGAAAAACTGTTTTTT. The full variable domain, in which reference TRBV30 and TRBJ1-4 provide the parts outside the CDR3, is SQTIHQWPATLVQPVGSPLSLECTVEGTSNPNLYWYRQAAGRGLQLLFYSVGIGQISSEVPQNLSASRPQDRQFILSSKKLLLSDSGFYLCASSGGLLEKLFFGSGTQLSVL.